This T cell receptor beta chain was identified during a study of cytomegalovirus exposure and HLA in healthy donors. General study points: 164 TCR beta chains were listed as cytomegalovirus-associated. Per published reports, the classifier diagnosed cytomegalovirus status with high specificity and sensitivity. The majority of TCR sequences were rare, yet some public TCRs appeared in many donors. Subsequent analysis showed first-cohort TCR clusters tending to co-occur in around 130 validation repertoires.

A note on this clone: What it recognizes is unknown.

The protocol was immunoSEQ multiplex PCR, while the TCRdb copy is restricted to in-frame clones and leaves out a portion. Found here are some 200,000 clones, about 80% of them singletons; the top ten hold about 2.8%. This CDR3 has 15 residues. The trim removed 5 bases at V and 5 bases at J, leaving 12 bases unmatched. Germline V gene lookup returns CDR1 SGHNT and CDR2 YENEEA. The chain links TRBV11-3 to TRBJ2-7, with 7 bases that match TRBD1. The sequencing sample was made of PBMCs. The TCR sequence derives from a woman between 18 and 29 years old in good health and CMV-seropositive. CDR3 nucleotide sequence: TGTGCCAGCAGCCCCTCGACAGGGAAAGGGAACGAGCAGTACTTC. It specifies CASSPSTGKGNEQYF.